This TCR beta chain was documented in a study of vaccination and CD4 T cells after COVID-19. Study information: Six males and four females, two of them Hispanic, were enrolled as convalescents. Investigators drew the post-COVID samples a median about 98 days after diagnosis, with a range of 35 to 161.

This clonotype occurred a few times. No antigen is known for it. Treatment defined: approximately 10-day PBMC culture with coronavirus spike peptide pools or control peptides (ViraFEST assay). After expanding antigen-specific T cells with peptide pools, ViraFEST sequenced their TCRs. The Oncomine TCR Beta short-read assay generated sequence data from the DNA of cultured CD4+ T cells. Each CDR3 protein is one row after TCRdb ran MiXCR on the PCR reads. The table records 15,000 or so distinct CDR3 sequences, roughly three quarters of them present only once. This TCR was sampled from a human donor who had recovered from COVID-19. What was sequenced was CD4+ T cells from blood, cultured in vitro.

The CDR3 coding sequence is TGTGCCAGCAGCTTAGGAGCAGCGGGGGCCTACAATGAGCAGTTCTTC. It translates to CASSLGAAGAYNEQFF. The chain recombines TRBV11-3 with TRBJ2-1; 8 bases align to TRBD2. Germline V gene lookup returns CDR1 SGHNT and CDR2 YENEEA. The CDR3 is made up of 16 amino acids. V dropped 1 base and J dropped 2; count of bases not matched to a gene: 4.